This TCR beta chain was recorded in a study of T cell responses to AZD1222 COVID-19 vaccine. Overall study context: Some second doses came at about 4 weeks and others at about 12 weeks; these were pooled.

The CDR3 is 13 amino acids. V was pared by 0 bases and J by 4 bases, with 6 bases between. Note on this clone: Its target is not known.

The study's findings and limits: Dominant CD4 TCR responses targeted spike regions 160-218 and 743-854.

The repertoire was sequenced with immunoSEQ multiplex PCR; TCRdb's copy has only in-frame clones and lacks some. The data show 150,000 to 200,000 clones, roughly 92% seen once. The specimen was peripheral blood, collected on day 0 of AZD1222 vaccination. The sequence was collected from an adult in good health. The chain recombines TRBV12-3 or TRBV12-4 with TRBJ1-1; no clear D. As DNA, the CDR3 is TGTGCCAGCAGTTTAGCGGCAGGCACTGAAGCTTTCTTT. Amino acids: CASSLAAGTEAFF.